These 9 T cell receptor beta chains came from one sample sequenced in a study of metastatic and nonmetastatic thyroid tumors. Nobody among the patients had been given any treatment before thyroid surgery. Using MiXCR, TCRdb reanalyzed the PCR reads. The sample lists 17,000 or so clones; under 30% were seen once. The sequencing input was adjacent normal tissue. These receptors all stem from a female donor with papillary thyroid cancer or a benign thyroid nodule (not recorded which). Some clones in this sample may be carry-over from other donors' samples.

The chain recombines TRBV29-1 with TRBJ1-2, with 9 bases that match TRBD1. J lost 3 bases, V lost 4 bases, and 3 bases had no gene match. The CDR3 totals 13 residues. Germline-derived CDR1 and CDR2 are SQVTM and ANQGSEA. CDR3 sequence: CSVVDRGDYGYTF. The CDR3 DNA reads TGCAGCGTTGTGGACAGGGGAGACTATGGCTACACCTTC.

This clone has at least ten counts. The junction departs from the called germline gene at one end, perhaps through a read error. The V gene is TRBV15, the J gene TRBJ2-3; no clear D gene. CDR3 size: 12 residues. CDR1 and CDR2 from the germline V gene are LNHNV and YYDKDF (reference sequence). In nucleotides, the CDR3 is TGTGCCACCAGCAGAGGGGCAGATACGCAGTGCTTT. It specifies CATSRGADTQCF.

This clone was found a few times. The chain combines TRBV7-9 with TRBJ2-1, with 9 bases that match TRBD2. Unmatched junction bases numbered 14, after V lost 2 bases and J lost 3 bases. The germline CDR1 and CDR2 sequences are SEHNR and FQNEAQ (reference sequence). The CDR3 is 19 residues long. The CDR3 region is CASSLSRVQAGGLYNEQFF. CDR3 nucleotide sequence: TGTGCCAGCAGCTTAAGCAGGGTCCAAGCGGGGGGACTCTACAATGAGCAGTTCTTC. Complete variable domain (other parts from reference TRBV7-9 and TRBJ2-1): DTGVSQNPRHKITKRGQNVTFRCDPISEHNRLYWYRQTLGQGPEFLTYFQNEAQLEKSRLLSDRFSAERPKGSFSTLEIQRTEQGDSAMYLCASSLSRVQAGGLYNEQFFGPGTRLTVL.

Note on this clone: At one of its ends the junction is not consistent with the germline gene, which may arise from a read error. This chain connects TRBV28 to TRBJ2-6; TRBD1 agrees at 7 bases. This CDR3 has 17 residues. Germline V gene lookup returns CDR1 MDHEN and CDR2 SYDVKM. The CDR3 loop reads CASSNRGQLSGANVLTF. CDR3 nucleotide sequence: TGTGCCAGCAGTAACAGGGGTCAACTCTCTGGTGCCAACGTCCTGACTTTC.

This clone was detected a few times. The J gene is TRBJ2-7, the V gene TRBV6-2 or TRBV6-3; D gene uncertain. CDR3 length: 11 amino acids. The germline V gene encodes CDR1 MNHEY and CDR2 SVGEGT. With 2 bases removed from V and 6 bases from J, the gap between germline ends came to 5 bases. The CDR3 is CASSYELEQYF. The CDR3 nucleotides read TGTGCCAGCAGTTACGAACTCGAGCAGTACTTC.

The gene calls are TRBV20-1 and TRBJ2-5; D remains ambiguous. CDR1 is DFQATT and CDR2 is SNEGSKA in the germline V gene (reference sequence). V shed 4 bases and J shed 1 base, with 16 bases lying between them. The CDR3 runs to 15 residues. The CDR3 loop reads CSAKPPGEAQETQYF. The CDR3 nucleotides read TGCAGTGCTAAACCCCCTGGGGAAGCCCAAGAGACCCAGTACTTC.

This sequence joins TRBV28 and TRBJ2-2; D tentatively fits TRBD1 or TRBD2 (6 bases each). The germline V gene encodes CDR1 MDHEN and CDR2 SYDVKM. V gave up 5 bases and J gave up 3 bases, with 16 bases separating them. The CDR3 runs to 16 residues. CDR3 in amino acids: CASSPPGGGYTGELFF. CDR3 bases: TGTGCCAGCAGTCCACCCGGGGGCGGGTACACCGGGGAGCTGTTTTTT.

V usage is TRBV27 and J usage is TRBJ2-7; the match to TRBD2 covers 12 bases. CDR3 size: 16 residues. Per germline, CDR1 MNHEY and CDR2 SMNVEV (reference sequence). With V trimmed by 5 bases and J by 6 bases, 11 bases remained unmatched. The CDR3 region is CASSPHLLAGGIEQYF. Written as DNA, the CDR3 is TGTGCCAGCAGTCCCCACCTTCTAGCGGGGGGGATCGAGCAGTACTTC.

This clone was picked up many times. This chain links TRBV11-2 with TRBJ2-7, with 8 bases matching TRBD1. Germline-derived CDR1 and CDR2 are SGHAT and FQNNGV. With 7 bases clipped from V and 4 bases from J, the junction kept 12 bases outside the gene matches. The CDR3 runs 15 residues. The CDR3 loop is CASKPGGAAPYEQYF. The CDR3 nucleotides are TGTGCCAGCAAACCAGGGGGCGCCGCCCCATACGAGCAGTACTTC.